This T cell receptor beta chain was obtained from a study of blood T cell repertoires in COVID-19. Turning to the study itself: The United States, Italy and Spain supplied acute and convalescent COVID-19 samples. Sources were T cells, B-cell-depleted T cells, or PBMCs; the material itself was cDNA or gDNA.

Study processing details: Estimated nucleated cell counts came from reference gene primer amplification. Data came from immunoSEQ multiplex PCR; TCRdb stores just in-frame clones and leaves some out. The V and J calls and the clone size are those of that table, but D and trimming were determined from the DNA. Among approximately 220,000 clones listed, 84% were seen once. This receptor was obtained from a woman aged 55-70 years who had recovered from COVID-19. Sequencing was done on a sample of peripheral blood.

The CDR3 sequence is CAISPRVSRDSGQYF. CDR3 DNA: TGTGCCATCAGTCCCAGAGTATCCAGGGACTCAGGGCAGTACTTC. This chain links TRBV10-3 with TRBJ2-7; a possible D gene is TRBD2 (6 bases). CDR3 size: 15 residues. CDR1 is ENHRY, CDR2 SYGVKD, per germline. Trimming cost V 5 bases and J 9 bases, with 23 bases left between them.